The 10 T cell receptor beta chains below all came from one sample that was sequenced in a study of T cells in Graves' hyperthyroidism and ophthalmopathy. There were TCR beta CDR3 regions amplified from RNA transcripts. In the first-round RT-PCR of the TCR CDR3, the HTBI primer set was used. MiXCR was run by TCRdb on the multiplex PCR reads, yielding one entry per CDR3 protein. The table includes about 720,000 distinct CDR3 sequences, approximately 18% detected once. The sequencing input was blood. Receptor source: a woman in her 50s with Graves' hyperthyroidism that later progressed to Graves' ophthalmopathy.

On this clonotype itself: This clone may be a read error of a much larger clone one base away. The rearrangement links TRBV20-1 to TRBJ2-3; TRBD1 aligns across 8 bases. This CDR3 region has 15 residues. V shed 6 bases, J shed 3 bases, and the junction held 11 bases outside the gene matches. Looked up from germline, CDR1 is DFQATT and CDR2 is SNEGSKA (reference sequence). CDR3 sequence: CSAKVRGRLTDTQYF. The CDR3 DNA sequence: TGCAGTGCCAAAGTCAGGGGGCGATTGACAGATACGCAGTATTTT.

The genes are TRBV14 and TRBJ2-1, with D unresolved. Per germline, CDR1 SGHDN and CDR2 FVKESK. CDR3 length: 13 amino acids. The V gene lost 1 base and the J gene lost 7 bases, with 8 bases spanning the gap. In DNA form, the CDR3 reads TGTGCCAGCAGCCAAGGTCTCAGGAATGAGCAGTTCTTC. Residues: CASSQGLRNEQFF.

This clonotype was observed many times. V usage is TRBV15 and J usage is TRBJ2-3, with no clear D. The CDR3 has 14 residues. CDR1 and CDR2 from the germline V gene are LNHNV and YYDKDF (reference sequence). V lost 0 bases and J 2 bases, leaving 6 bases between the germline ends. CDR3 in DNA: TGTGCCACCAGCAGAGATTGGGTCACAGATACGCAGTATTTT. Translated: CATSRDWVTDTQYF.

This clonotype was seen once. CDR3 nucleotides: TGTGCCACCAGCAGAGTAGTGAGCCTTGGAAACACCATATATTTT. It yields the protein CATSRVVSLGNTIYF. The chain recombines TRBV15 with TRBJ1-3; D remains unclear. V shed 1 base and J shed 3 bases, with 10 bases lying between them. The length of the CDR3 is 15 residues. The germline V gene encodes CDR1 LNHNV and CDR2 YYDKDF (reference sequence).

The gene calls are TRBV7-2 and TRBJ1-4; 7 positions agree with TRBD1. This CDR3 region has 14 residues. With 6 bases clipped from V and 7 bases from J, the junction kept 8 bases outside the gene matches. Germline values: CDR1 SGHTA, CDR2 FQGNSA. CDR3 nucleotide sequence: TGTGCCAGCAGGCCACCCGGGACAGTTGAAAAACTGTTTTTT. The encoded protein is CASRPPGTVEKLFF. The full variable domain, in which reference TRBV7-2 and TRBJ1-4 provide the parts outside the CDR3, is GAGVSQSPSNKVTEKGKDVELRCDPISGHTALYWYRQSLGQGLEFLIYFQGNSAPDKSGLPSDRFSAERTGGSVSTLTIQRTQQEDSAVYLCASRPPGTVEKLFFGSGTQLSVL.

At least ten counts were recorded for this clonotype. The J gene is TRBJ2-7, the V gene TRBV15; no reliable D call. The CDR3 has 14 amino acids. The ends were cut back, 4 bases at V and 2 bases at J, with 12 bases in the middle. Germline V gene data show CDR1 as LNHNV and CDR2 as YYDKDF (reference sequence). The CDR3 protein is CATSTNRLTYEQYF. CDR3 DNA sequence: TGTGCCACCAGCACCAACCGCCTAACCTACGAGCAGTACTTC. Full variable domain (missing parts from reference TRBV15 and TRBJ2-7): DAMVIQNPRYQVTQFGKPVTLSCSQTLNHNVMYWYQQKSSQAPKLLFHYYDKDFNNEADTPDNFQSRRPNTSFCFLDIRSPGLGDTAMYLCATSTNRLTYEQYFGPGTRLTVT.

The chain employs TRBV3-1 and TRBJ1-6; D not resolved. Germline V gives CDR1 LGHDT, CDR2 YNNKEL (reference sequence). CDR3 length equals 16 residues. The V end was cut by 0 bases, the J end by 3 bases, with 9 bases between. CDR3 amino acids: CASSQDLADYNSPLHF. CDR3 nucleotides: TGTGCCAGCAGCCAAGATCTGGCTGACTATAATTCACCCCTCCACTTT.

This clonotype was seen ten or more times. CDR3 nucleotides: TGTGCCAGCAGTGAATCCGGGACAGGGTACACAGATACGCAGTATTTT. Protein: CASSESGTGYTDTQYF. This sequence joins TRBV2 and TRBJ2-3, with 9 bases matching TRBD1. Germline-derived CDR1 and CDR2 are SNHLY and FYNNEI. CDR3 length equals 16 residues. V shed 2 bases and J 2 bases; nucleotides not matched to a gene: 5.

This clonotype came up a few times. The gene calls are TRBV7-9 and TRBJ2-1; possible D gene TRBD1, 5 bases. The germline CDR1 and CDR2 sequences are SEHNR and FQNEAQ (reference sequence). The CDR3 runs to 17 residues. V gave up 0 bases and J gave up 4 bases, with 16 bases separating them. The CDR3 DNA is TGTGCCAGCAGCTTAGCTGATCTTGGACAAGGATACAATGAGCAGTTCTTC. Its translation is CASSLADLGQGYNEQFF.

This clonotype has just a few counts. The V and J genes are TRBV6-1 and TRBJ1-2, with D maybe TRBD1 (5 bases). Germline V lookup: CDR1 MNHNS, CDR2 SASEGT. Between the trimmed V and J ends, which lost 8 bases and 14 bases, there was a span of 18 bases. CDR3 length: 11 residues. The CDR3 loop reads CASRGGRRLTF. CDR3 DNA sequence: TGTGCCAGCCGTGGGGGAAGGCGATTAACCTTC.